Each of the 5 T cell receptor beta chains below was sequenced from the same sample in a study of identical twins. TCRdb re-analysed the 5' RACE reads in MiXCR, keeping a single row per CDR3 protein. Among under 300,000 distinct CDR3 sequences, about an eighth were seen once, and the ten largest hold approximately 9.3%. Sequenced sample: memory (CD45RO+) T cells sorted from blood. These TCRs come from a woman aged 18-30 years in good health.

This clonotype has ten or more counts. The gene calls are TRBV20-1 and TRBJ1-4; tentatively, D is TRBD1 (5 bases). Trimming left V 3 bases short and J 6 bases short, with 11 bases between. The CDR3 extends over 13 amino acids. Germline CDR1 and CDR2: DFQATT and SNEGSKA (reference sequence). Written as DNA, the CDR3 is TGCAGTGCTAGGAGATTGACAGATGAAAAACTGTTTTTT. This gives the protein CSARRLTDEKLFF.

The chain is built from TRBV20-1 and TRBJ1-6, with 7 bases identical to TRBD1. CDR3 length: 16 residues. CDR1 is DFQATT, CDR2 SNEGSKA, per germline (reference sequence). The ends lost 2 bases at V and 3 bases at J; junction bases unmatched: 7. This CDR3 is CSARTNRGLYNSPLHF. The CDR3 nucleotides are TGCAGTGCTAGAACCAACAGGGGACTCTATAATTCACCCCTCCACTTT.

This chain connects TRBV2 to TRBJ1-5, with 7 bases identical to TRBD1. Germline V gene lookup returns CDR1 SNHLY and CDR2 FYNNEI. The CDR3 contains 14 residues. Germline trimming cut 6 bases from V and 0 bases from J; bases unmatched to any gene: 2. For the CDR3, the DNA is TGTGCCAGCAGAGGGGGCCTTAGCAATCAGCCCCAGCATTTT. It translates to CASRGGLSNQPQHF. Variable domain in full (rest from reference TRBV2 and TRBJ1-5): EPEVTQTPSHQVTQMGQEVILRCVPISNHLYFYWYRQILGQKVEFLVSFYNNEISEKSEIFDDQFSVERPDGSNFTLKIRSTKLEDSAMYFCASRGGLSNQPQHFGDGTRLSIL.

This clonotype was seen a few times. The chain carries TRBV29-1 and TRBJ2-2; maybe TRBD2 (6 bases). The germline V and J ends were trimmed by 0 bases and 6 bases, with 14 bases remaining between them. The germline gives CDR1 SQVTM, CDR2 ANQGSEA. This CDR3 contains 15 residues. In nucleotides, the CDR3 is TGCAGCGTTGAAGATGTGCGGGATGGGTCCGGGGAGCTGTTTTTT. Translated: CSVEDVRDGSGELFF.

The count of this clonotype is one. The chain recombines TRBV27 with TRBJ2-7; D gene uncertain. Per the germline V gene, CDR1 is MNHEY and CDR2 is SMNVEV (reference sequence). This CDR3 is built from 12 residues. The V end was cut by 7 bases, the J end by 2 bases, with 9 bases between. Here the CDR3 reads CASKQGPYEQYF. DNA of the CDR3: TGTGCCAGCAAACAAGGCCCCTACGAGCAGTACTTC.